This TCR beta chain was captured in a study of cytomegalovirus exposure and HLA in healthy donors. Comments on this clone: Its antigen remains unidentified.

Study-wide results and caveats: CMV serostatus was the sole immune exposure information available.

In the PCR, 60 Vbeta and 13 Jbeta primers were used. Clones were sequenced by immunoSEQ multiplex PCR, and TCRdb holds only the in-frame ones, with some missing. The sample lists under 150,000 clones, approximately 80% occurring once. Germline trimming cut 0 bases from V and 7 bases from J; bases unmatched to any gene: 8. The CDR3 totals 15 residues. Germline V lookup: CDR1 MNHNY, CDR2 SVGAGI (reference sequence). The V call is TRBV6-6, the J call TRBJ2-7; 8 bases map to TRBD1. This receptor was identified in a woman in her 40s in good health and CMV-seropositive. The sequenced sample was PBMCs. The CDR3 sequence is CASSYSRAGGWEQYF. CDR3 nucleotides: TGTGCCAGCAGTTACTCGAGGGCAGGGGGCTGGGAGCAGTACTTC.